A single sample is the source of the 4 T cell receptor beta chains below, sequenced in a study of T cells in narcolepsy. The data were produced by immunoSEQ multiplex PCR, yet TCRdb's version contains in-frame clones alone and is incomplete. The table includes roughly 25,000 clones, approximately 85% detected once. Sequenced: memory (CD45RA-) CD4+ T cells from blood. These receptors were collected from a human donor in good health.

The chain uses TRBV21-1 and TRBJ1-2; the table's TRBD1 call for D was not verified on the DNA. TRBV21-1 is a pseudogene. The CDR3 extends over 15 amino acids. The CDR3 loop reads CASSRTGQINYGYTF. The CDR3 nucleotides read TGTGCCAGCAGCAGAACGGGACAGATTAACTATGGCTACACCTTC.

The chain links TRBV6-9 to TRBJ2-7; 10 nucleotides line up with TRBD1. From germline, CDR1 is MNHGY and CDR2 SVAAGI. This CDR3 spans 15 amino acids. The V segment lost 7 bases and the J segment 9 bases; nucleotides outside the gene matches: 15. The CDR3 coding sequence is TGTGCCAGCATTAGCTCGGGACAGGGGACGAGGGGGCAGTACTTC. It is translated as CASISSGQGTRGQYF.

This chain links TRBV5-6 with TRBJ2-7; 10 bases line up with TRBD1. V lost 4 bases to trimming and J lost 5 bases; unmatched junction nucleotides: 3. The CDR3 is 13 amino acids. Per germline, CDR1 SGHDT and CDR2 YYEEEE. CDR3 sequence reads: CASSGTGADEQYF. CDR3 sequence (DNA): TGTGCCAGCAGCGGGACAGGGGCCGACGAGCAGTACTTC.

This chain connects TRBV19 to TRBJ2-1, with 12 bases aligning to TRBD2. Germline V gives CDR1 LNHDA, CDR2 SQIVND (reference sequence). The CDR3 extends over 18 amino acids. The ends lost 3 bases at V and 0 bases at J; junction bases unmatched: 6. This CDR3 reads CASSIDLAGGSSYNEQFF. In DNA form, the CDR3 reads TGTGCCAGTAGTATTGACCTAGCGGGAGGGTCCTCCTACAATGAGCAGTTCTTC.